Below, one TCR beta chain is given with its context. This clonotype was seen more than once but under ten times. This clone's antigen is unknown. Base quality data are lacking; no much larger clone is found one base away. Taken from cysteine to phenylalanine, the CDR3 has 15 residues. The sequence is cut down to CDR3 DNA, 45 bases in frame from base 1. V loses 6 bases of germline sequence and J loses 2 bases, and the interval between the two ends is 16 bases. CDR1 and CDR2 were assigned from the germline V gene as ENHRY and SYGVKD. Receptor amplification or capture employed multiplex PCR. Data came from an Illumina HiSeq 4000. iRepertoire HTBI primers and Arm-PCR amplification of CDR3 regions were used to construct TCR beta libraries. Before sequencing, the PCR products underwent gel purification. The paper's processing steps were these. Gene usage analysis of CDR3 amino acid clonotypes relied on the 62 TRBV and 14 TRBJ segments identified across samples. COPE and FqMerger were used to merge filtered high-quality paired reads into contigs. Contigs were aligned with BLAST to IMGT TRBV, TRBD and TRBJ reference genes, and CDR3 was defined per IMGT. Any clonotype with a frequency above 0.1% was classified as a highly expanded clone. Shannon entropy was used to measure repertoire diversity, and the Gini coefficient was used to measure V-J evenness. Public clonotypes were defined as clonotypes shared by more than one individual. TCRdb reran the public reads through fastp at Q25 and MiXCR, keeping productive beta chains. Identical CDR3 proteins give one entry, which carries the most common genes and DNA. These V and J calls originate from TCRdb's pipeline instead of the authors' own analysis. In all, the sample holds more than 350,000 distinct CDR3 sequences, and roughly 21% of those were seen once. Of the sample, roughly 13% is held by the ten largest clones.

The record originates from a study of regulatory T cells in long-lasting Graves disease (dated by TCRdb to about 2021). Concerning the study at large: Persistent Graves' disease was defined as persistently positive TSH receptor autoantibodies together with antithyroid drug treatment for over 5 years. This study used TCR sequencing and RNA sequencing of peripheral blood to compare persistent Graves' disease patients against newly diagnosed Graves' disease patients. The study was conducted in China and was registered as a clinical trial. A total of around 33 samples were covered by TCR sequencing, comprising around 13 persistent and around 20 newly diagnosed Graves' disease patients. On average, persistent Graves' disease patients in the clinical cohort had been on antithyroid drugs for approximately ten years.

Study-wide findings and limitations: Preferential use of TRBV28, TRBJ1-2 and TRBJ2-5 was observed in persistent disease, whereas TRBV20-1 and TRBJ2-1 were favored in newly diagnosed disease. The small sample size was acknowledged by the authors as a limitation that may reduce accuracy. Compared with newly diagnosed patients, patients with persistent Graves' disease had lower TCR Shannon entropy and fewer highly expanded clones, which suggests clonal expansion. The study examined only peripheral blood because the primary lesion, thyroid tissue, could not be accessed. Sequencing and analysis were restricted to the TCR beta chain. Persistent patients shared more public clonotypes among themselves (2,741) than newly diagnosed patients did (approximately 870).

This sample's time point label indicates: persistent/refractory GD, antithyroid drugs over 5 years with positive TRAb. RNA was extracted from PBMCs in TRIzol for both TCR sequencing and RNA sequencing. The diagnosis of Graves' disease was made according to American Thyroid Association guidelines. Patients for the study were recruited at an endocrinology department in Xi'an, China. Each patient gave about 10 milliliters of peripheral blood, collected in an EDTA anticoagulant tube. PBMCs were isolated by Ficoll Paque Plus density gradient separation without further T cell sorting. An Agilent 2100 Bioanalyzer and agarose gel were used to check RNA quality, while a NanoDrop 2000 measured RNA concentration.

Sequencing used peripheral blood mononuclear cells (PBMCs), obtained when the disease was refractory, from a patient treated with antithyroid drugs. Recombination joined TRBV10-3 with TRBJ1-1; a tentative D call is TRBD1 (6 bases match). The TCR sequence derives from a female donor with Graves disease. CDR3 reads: CAIREPGQANTEAFF. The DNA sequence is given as TGTGCCATCAGAGAACCGGGACAAGCTAACACTGAAGCTTTCTTT.